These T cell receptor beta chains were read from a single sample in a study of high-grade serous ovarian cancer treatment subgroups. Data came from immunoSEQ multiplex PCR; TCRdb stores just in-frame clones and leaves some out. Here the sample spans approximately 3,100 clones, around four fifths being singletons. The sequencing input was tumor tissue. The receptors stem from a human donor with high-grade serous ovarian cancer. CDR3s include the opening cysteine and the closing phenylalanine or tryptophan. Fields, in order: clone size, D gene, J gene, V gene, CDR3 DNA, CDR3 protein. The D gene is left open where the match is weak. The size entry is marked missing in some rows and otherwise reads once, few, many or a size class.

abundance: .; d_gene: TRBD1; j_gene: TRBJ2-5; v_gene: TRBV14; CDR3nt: TGTGCCAGCAGCCATGACTGGGACAGGGGTCCCACCACCCCGAAAGAGACCCAGTACTTC; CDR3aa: CASSHDWDRGPTTPKETQYF
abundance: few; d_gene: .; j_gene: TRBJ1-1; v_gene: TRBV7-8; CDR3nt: TGTGCCAGCAGACCGGGGGGGAACACTGAAGCTTTCTTT; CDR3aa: CASRPGGNTEAFF
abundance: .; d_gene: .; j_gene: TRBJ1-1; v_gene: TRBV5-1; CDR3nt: TGCGCCAGCAGCTTGGGTCGGGGGTTCTCAGACACTGAAGCTTTCTTT; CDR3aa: CASSLGRGFSDTEAFF
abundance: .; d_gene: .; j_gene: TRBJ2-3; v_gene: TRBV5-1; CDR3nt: TGCGCCAGCAGCTTGGAACAGGGTGGCGCAGATACGCAGTATTTT; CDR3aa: CASSLEQGGADTQYF
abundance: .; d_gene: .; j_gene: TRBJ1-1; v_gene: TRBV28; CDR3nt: TGTGCCAGCAAAGTGGGCAACACTGAAGCTTTCTTT; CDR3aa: CASKVGNTEAFF
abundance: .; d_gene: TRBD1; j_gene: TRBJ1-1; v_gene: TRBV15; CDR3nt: TGTGCCACCAGCAGCAGCAGGGGACAGATGAACACTGAAGCTTTCTTT; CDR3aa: CATSSSRGQMNTEAFF
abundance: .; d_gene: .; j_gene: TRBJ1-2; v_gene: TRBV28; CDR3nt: TGTGCCAGCAGTTTATCCAGAACCAACTATGGCTACACCTTC; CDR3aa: CASSLSRTNYGYTF
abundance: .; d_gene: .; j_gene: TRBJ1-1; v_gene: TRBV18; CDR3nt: TGTGCCAGCTCCTATGGAACAGATCCTGAAGCTTTCTTT; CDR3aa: CASSYGTDPEAFF
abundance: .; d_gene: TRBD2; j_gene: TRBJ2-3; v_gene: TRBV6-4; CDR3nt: TGTGCCAGCGGGACTAGCGGCACAGATACGCAGTATTTT; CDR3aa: CASGTSGTDTQYF
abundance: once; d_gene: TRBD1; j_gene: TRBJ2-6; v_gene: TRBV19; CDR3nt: TGTGCCAGTAGTCCGCGGACAGGGACCTGGGCCAACGTCCTGACTTTC; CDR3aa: CASSPRTGTWANVLTF
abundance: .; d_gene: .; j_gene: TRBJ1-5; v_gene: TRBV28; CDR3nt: TGTGCCAGCAGTTCCCCCGAGGGCCTCAATCAGCCCCAGCATTTT; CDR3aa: CASSSPEGLNQPQHF
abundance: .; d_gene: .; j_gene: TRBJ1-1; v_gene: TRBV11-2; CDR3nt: TGTGCCAGCAGCTTAGACAGGCCCCCCCGCACTGAAGCTTTCTTT; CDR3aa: CASSLDRPPRTEAFF
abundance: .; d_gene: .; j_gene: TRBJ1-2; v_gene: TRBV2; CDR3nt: TGTGCCAGCAGTGAAGCCGGGACAAGCTATGGCTACACCTTC; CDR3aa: CASSEAGTSYGYTF
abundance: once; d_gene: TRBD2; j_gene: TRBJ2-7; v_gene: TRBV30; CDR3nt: TGTGCCTCTAATAGCGGGAATCCCTACGAGCAGTACTTC; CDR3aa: CASNSGNPYEQYF
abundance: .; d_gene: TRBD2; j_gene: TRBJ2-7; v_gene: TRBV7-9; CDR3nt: TGTGCCAGCAGTTACCGGGACTACGGGTCCTACGAGCAGTACTTC; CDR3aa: CASSYRDYGSYEQYF
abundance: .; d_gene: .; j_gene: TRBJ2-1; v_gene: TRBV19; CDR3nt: TGTGCCAGTAGTATAGTCCCAATTCGCCTATACAATGAGCAGTTCTTC; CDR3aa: CASSIVPIRLYNEQFF
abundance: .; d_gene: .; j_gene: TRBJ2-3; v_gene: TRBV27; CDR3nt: TGTGCCAGCACCACTCCCGGGGGAGATACGCAGTATTTT; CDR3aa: CASTTPGGDTQYF
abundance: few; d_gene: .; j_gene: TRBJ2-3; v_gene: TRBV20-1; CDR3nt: TGCAGTGCAAGGGGACGGGATACGCAGTATTTT; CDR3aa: CSARGRDTQYF
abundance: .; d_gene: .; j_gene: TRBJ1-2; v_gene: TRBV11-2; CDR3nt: TGTGCCAGCAGCTTAAACACGGGTTATGGCTACACCTTC; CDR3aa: CASSLNTGYGYTF
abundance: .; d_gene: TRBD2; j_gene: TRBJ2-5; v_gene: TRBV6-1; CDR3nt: TGTGCCAGCACCGGACTAGCGAGTTGGGAAGAGACCCAGTACTTC; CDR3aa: CASTGLASWEETQYF
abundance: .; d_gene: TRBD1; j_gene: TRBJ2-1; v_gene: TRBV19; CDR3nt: TGTGCCAGTAGTACCGGGACAGGGTCGAATGAGCAGTTCTTC; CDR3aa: CASSTGTGSNEQFF
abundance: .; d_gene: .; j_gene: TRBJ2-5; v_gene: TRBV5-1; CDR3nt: TGCGCCAGCAGCTTGGCCTTCGCAGGAGAGACCCAGTACTTC; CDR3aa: CASSLAFAGETQYF
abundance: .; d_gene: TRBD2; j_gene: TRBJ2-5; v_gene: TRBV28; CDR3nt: TGTGCCAGTCTGACGGGACTAGCGGGAGCGGGAGAGCAGTACTTC; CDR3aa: CASLTGLAGAGEQYF
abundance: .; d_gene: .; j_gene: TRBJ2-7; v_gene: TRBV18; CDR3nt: TGTGCCAGCTCACCAGCAGGGAACTCCTACGAGCAGTACTTC; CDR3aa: CASSPAGNSYEQYF
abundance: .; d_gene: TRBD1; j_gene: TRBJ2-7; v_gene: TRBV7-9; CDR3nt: TGTGCCAGCAGCTCTGGGACAGGGGAAGTCACCGGCAAGACCTACGAGCAGTACTTC; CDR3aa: CASSSGTGEVTGKTYEQYF
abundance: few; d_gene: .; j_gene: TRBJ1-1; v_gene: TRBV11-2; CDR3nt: TGTGCCAGCAGCTTATTAACAGGCTCAAACACTGAAGCTTTCTTT; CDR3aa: CASSLLTGSNTEAFF
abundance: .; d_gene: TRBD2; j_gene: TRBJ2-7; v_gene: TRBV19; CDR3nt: TGTGCCAGTAGTATAGATCTCGGACTAGCGGCGTACGAGCAGTACTTC; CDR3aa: CASSIDLGLAAYEQYF
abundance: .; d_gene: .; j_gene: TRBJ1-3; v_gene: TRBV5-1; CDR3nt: TGCGCCAGCAGCTCGTCCACAGTCTCTGGAAACACCATATATTTT; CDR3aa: CASSSSTVSGNTIYF
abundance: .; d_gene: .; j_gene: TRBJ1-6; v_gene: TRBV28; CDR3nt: TGTGCCAGCTTAAGTGCCAGGGCCCCCCTCCACTTT; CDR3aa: CASLSARAPLHF
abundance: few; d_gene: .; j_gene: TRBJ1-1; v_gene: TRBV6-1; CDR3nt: TGTGCCAGCAGTGAAAGGCGGGCTTTCTTT; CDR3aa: CASSERRAFF
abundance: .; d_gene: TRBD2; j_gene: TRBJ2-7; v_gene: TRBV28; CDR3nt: TGTGCCAGCAGTTATGGGACTAGCGGAAACGAGCAGTACTTC; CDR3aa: CASSYGTSGNEQYF
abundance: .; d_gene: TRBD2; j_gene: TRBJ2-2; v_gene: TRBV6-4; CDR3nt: TGTGCCAGCAGTGACGAGGGAGCGGGGACCGGGGAGCTGTTTTTT; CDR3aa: CASSDEGAGTGELFF
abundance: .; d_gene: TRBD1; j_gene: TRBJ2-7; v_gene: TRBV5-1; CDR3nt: TGCGCCAGCAGCTTGGCGGGACAGCGAGATTACGAGCAGTACTTC; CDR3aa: CASSLAGQRDYEQYF
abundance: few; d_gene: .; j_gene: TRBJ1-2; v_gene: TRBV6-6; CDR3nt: TGTGCCAGCAGTTACTCGACCTACAGGACCTATGGCTACACCTTC; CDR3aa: CASSYSTYRTYGYTF
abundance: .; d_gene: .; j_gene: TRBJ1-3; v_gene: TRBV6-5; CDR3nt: TGTGCCAGCAGCGCCCAGGACCACTCTGGAAACACCATATATTTT; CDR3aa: CASSAQDHSGNTIYF
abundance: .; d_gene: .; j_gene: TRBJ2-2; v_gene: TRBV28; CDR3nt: TGTGCCAGCAGTCTCGCACCGGCGGGGGAGCTGTTTTTT; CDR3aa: CASSLAPAGELFF
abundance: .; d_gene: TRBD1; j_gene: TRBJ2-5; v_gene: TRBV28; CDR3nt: TGTGCCAGCAGGCCGACAGGGAAGGAGACCCAGTACTTC; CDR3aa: CASRPTGKETQYF
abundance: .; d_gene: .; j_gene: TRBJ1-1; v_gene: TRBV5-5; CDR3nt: TGTGCCAGCAGCTGGACCTGGAGGAACACTGAAGCTTTCTTT; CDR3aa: CASSWTWRNTEAFF
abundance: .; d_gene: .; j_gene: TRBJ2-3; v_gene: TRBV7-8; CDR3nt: TGTGCCAGCAGCTTAGTGCAGGGGCCCACAGATACGCAGTATTTT; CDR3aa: CASSLVQGPTDTQYF
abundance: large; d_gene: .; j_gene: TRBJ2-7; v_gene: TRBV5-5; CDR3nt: TGTGCCAGCAGCTTGTCTCGTTACAGTCCAGGATACGAGCAGTACTTC; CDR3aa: CASSLSRYSPGYEQYF